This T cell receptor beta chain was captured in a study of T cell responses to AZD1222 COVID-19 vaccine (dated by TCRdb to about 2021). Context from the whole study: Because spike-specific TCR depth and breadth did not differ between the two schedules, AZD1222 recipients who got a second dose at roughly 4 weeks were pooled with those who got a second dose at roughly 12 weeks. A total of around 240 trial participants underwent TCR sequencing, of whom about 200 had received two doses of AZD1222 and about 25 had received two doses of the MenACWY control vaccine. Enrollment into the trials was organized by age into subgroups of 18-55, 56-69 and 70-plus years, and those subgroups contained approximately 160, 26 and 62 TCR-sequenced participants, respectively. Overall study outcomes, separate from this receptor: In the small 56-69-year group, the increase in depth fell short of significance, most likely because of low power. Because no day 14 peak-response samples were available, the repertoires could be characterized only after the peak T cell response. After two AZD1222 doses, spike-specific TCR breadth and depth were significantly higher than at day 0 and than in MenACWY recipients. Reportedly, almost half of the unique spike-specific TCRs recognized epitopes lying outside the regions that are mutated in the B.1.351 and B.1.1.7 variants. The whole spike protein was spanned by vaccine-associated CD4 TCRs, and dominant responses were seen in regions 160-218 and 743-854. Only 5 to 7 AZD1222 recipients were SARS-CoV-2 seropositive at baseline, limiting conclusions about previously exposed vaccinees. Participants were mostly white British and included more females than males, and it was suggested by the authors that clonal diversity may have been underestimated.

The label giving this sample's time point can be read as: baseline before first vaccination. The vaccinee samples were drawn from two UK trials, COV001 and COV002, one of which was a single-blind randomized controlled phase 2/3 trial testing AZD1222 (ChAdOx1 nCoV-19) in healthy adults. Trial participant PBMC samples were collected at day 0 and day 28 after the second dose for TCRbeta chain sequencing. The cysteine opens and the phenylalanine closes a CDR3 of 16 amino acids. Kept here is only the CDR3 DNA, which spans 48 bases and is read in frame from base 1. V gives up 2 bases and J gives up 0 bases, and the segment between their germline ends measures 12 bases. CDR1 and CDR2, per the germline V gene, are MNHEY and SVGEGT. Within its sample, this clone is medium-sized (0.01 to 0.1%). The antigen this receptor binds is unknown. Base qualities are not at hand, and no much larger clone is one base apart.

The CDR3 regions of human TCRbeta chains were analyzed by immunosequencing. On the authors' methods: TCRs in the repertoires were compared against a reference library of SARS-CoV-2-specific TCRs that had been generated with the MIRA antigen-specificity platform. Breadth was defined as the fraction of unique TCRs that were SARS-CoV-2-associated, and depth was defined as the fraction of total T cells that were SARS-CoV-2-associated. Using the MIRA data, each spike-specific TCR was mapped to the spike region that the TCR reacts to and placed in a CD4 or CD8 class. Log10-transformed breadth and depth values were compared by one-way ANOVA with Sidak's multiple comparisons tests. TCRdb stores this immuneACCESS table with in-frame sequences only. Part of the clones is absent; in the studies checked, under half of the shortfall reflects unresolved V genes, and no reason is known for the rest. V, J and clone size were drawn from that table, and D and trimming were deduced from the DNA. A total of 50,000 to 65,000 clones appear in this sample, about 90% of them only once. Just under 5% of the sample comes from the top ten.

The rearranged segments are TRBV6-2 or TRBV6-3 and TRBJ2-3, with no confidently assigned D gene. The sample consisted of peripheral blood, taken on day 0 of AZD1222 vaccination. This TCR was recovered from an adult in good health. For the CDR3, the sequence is CASSYGQSLSTDTQYF. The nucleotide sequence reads TGTGCCAGCAGTTACGGGCAGAGCCTTAGCACAGATACGCAGTATTTT.